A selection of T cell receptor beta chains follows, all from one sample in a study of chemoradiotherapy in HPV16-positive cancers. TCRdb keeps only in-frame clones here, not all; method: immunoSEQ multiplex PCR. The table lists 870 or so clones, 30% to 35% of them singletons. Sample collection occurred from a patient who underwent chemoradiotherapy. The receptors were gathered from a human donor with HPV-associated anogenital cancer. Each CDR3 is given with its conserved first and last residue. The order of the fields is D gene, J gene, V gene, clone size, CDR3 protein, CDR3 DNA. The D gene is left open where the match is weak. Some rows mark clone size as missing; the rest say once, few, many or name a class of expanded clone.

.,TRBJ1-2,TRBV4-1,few,CASSPITGFSYGYTF,TGCGCCAGCAGCCCCATCACGGGATTCAGCTATGGCTACACCTTC
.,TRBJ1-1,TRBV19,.,CATKVRGWGEAFF,TGTGCCACAAAAGTGAGGGGGTGGGGTGAAGCTTTCTTT
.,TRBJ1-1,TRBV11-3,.,CASSLGPKNTEAFF,TGTGCCAGCAGCTTAGGGCCGAAGAACACTGAAGCTTTCTTT
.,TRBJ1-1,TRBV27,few,CASSFRAGEAFF,TGTGCCAGCAGTTTTCGGGCAGGGGAAGCTTTCTTT
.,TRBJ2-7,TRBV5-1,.,CASSFGERSYEQYF,TGCGCCAGCAGCTTCGGGGAGAGGTCCTACGAGCAGTACTTC
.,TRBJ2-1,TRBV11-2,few,CASSLRGSSYNEQFF,TGTGCCAGCAGCTTACGGGGGAGCTCCTACAATGAGCAGTTCTTC
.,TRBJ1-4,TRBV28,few,CASSFGLRGEKLFF,TGTGCCAGCAGTTTCGGCCTCAGGGGTGAAAAACTGTTTTTT
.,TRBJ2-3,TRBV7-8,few,CASSLEPGVDTQYF,TGTGCCAGCAGCTTAGAGCCGGGAGTAGATACGCAGTATTTT
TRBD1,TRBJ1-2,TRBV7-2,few,CASSRIQGGYGYTF,TGTGCCAGCAGCCGGATACAGGGGGGCTATGGCTACACCTTC
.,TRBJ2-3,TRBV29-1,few,CSVSGDSTDTQYF,TGCAGCGTTTCCGGGGATAGCACAGATACGCAGTATTTT
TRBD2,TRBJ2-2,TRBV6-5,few,CASSSSGGAVGELFF,TGTGCCAGCAGCAGCAGCGGGGGGGCCGTCGGGGAGCTGTTTTTT
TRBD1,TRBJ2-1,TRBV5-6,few,CASSGTGFWNEQFF,TGTGCCAGCTCGGGGACAGGGTTCTGGAATGAGCAGTTCTTC
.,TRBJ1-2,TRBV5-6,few,CASSLVGEYGYTF,TGTGCCAGCAGCTTGGTAGGAGAATATGGCTACACCTTC
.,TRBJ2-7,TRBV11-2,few,CASRDLRAYEQYF,TGTGCCAGCAGGGACTTGAGGGCCTACGAGCAGTACTTC
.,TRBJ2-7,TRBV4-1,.,CASSQGVEQYF,TGCGCCAGCAGCCAAGGCGTCGAGCAGTACTTC
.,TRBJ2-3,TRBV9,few,CASSVDERYTDTQYF,TGTGCCAGCAGCGTTGACGAGCGATACACAGATACGCAGTATTTT
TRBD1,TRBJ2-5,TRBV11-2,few,CASSDWDRGWETQYF,TGTGCCAGCAGCGATTGGGACAGGGGGTGGGAGACCCAGTACTTC
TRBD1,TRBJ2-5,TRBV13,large,CASSQDRARQETQYF,TGTGCCAGCAGCCAGGACAGGGCGAGACAAGAGACCCAGTACTTC
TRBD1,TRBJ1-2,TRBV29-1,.,CSVEMGQGNYGYTF,TGCAGCGTTGAGATGGGACAGGGCAACTATGGCTACACCTTC
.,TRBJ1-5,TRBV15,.,CATSRGSGVLNQPQHF,TGTGCCACCAGCAGAGGATCAGGTGTACTCAATCAGCCCCAGCATTTT
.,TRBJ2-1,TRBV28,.,CASSLGRIDEQFF,TGTGCCAGCAGTTTGGGGAGAATCGATGAGCAGTTCTTC
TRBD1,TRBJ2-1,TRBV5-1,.,CASSSEGGTGTYEQFF,TGCGCCAGCAGCTCAGAAGGGGGGACAGGTACCTATGAGCAGTTCTTC
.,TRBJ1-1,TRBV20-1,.,CSAGKGPEAFF,TGCAGTGCTGGAAAAGGACCTGAAGCTTTCTTT
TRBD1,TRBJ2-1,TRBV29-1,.,CSGPAGGASNEQFF,TGCAGCGGGCCGGCAGGGGGCGCGAGCAATGAGCAGTTCTTC
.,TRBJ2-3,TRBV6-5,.,CASRRGDTQYF,TGTGCCAGCAGACGAGGAGATACGCAGTATTTT
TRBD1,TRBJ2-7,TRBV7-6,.,CASSLDRLSYEQYF,TGTGCCAGCAGCCTGGACAGGTTATCCTACGAGCAGTACTTC
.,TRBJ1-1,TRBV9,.,CASSVGTNMNTEAFF,TGTGCCAGCAGCGTAGGGACAAACATGAACACTGAAGCTTTCTTT
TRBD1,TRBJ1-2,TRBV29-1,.,CSADRVSSYTF,TGCAGCGCGGACAGGGTATCGAGCTACACCTTC
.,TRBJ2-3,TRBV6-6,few,CASSYPQFTDTQYF,TGTGCCAGCAGTTACCCGCAGTTCACAGATACGCAGTATTTT
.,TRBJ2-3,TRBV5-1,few,CASRAPGTDTQYF,TGCGCCAGCAGGGCCCCGGGCACAGATACGCAGTATTTT
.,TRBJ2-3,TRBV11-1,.,CASSLVSPGEPTDTQYF,TGTGCCAGCAGCTTAGTATCTCCGGGGGAGCCCACAGATACGCAGTATTTT
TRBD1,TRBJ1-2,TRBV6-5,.,CASRDRGSVGGYTF,TGTGCCAGCAGGGACAGGGGCTCTGTGGGTGGCTACACCTTC
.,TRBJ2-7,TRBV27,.,CASSLSAGNYEQYF,TGTGCCAGCAGTTTATCTGCCGGAAACTACGAGCAGTACTTC
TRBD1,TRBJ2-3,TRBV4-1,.,CASSQEQGARRGTQYF,TGCGCCAGCAGCCAGGAACAGGGGGCGCGTAGAGGAACGCAGTATTTT
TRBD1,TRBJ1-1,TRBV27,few,CASSLGQVGTEAFF,TGTGCCAGCAGTTTGGGACAGGTGGGCACTGAAGCTTTCTTT
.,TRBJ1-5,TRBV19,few,CASSSTQNQPQHF,TGTGCCAGTAGCTCAACCCAGAATCAGCCCCAGCATTTT
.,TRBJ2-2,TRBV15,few,CATSTILTGELFF,TGTGCCACCTCAACAATCCTCACCGGGGAGCTGTTTTTT
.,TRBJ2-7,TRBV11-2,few,CASSPSTGEGYEQYF,TGTGCCAGCAGCCCATCAACAGGGGAGGGTTACGAGCAGTACTTC